What follows are 25 T cell receptor beta chains derived from one specimen sequenced in a study of blood T cell repertoires in COVID-19 (dated by TCRdb to 2019 to 2021). Library preparation used the immunoSEQ multiplex PCR assay. Here the immuneACCESS table is served through TCRdb, limited to in-frame sequences with V and J called. Missing clones are a known gap in these copies; in checked studies unresolved V genes cover under half, and the rest lacks a known reason. Present in this sample are approximately 150,000 clones, approximately 93% of which were seen just once. Approximately 2% of the sample goes to the ten largest clones. What was sequenced was peripheral blood. Source of these receptors: a woman aged 55 to 70 with COVID-19, enrolled during active disease.

Only one count was recorded for this clone. The V and J genes are TRBV10-3 and TRBJ1-6; the D gene is possibly TRBD1 (6 bases). This CDR3 contains 15 residues. In germline, CDR1 is ENHRY, CDR2 SYGVKD. The germline V and J ends were trimmed by 10 bases and 5 bases, with 18 bases remaining between them. The chain's CDR3 is CATAGTGLDNSPLHF. In nucleotides, the CDR3 is TGTGCCACCGCGGGTACAGGGTTGGATAATTCACCCCTCCACTTT.

The rearrangement links TRBV10-3 to TRBJ2-1, with 9 bases that match TRBD1. V gave up 6 bases and J gave up 6 bases; unmatched junction bases: 6. The V gene's germline CDR1 is ENHRY and CDR2 SYGVKD. This CDR3 spans 14 amino acids. For the CDR3, the DNA is TGTGCCATCAGGCCGGACAGGGGCCGCAATGAGCAGTTCTTC. Translated: CAIRPDRGRNEQFF.

The chain recombines TRBV19 with TRBJ2-2; TRBD1 might be the D (5 bases). CDR3 length equals 15 residues. V was cut by 3 bases and J by 2 bases, with 10 bases left in between. Germline values: CDR1 LNHDA, CDR2 SQIVND (reference sequence). The CDR3 coding sequence is TGTGCCAGTAGTATGTGGGGCCCCAACACCGGGGAGCTGTTTTTT. Its translation is CASSMWGPNTGELFF.

The table lists this clone with a count of one. The chain joins TRBV6-2 or TRBV6-3 to TRBJ1-1; 10 bases map to TRBD1. This CDR3 comprises 17 residues. Germline lookup yields CDR1 MNHEY and CDR2 SVGEGT. V trimming: 2 bases; J trimming: 4 bases; junction bases outside the gene matches: 10. This CDR3 reads CASSYPLSGTGVTEAFF. The CDR3 DNA reads as TGTGCCAGCAGTTACCCCCTCTCCGGGACAGGGGTCACTGAAGCTTTCTTT.

The V and J genes are TRBV9 and TRBJ1-2, with TRBD1 identical over 7 bases. The CDR3 sequence is 17 residues long. Germline V gives CDR1 SGDLS, CDR2 YYNGEE. V dropped 0 bases and J dropped 1; count of bases not matched to a gene: 9. Here the CDR3 reads CASSVAPPGGLNYGYTF. For the CDR3, the DNA is TGTGCCAGCAGCGTAGCCCCCCCAGGGGGGCTTAACTATGGCTACACCTTC.

J is TRBJ1-3 and V is TRBV6-5; D gene ambiguous. Deletions cut 4 bases from V and 3 bases from J, with 13 bases between. The V gene's germline CDR1 is MNHEY and CDR2 SVGAGI. The CDR3 spans 15 residues. The CDR3 DNA reads TGTGCCAGCAGTTTGAGGACTGACTTTGGAAACACCATATATTTT. Translated: CASSLRTDFGNTIYF.

The chain is built from TRBV19 and TRBJ1-5; D possibly corresponds to TRBD1 (5 bases). V shed 7 bases and J shed 0 bases, with 13 bases lying between them. CDR3 length: 15 residues. In germline, CDR1 is LNHDA, CDR2 SQIVND (reference sequence). CDR3: CASKSERGSNQPQHF. DNA for the CDR3: TGTGCCAGTAAGTCGGAAAGGGGTAGCAATCAGCCCCAGCATTTT.

The V call is TRBV7-9, the J call TRBJ2-7, with D tentatively TRBD1 (6 bases). Germline V gene sequence: CDR1 SEHNR, CDR2 FQNEAQ (reference sequence). Trimming removed 0 bases at V and 3 bases at J, with 12 bases between. The CDR3 consists of 15 residues. The CDR3 bases are TGTGCCAGCAGCTTAGCGGCAGGGGCACTCTACGAGCAGTACTTC. Protein product: CASSLAAGALYEQYF.

This clone was detected only a few times. Other DNA sequences in this sample translate to the same CDR3. This chain joins TRBV7-9 and TRBJ1-1; D ambiguous. From germline, CDR1 is SEHNR and CDR2 FQNEAQ (reference sequence). The CDR3 has 11 amino acids. Trimming removed 5 bases at V and 5 bases at J, with 6 bases between. The CDR3 region has the DNA TGTGCCAGCAGCGCCGGGACTGAAGCTTTCTTT. This gives the protein CASSAGTEAFF.

In regard to this clone: Other DNA sequences in the sample encode the same CDR3. The CDR3 is CASSLGAGRANYGYTF. The DNA of the CDR3 is TGTGCCAGCAGCCTAGGGGCGGGGAGAGCTAACTATGGCTACACCTTC. This sequence joins TRBV7-2 and TRBJ1-2, with D perhaps TRBD1 (5 bases). V was shortened by 5 bases and J by 0 bases, with 16 bases between the two germline ends. The CDR3 covers 16 residues. Germline CDR1 SGHTA, CDR2 FQGNSA.

J is TRBJ1-2 and V is TRBV2; no clear D. Germline CDR1 is SNHLY and CDR2 is FYNNEI. The CDR3 covers 13 residues. The ends were cut back, 5 bases at V and 1 base at J, with 8 bases in the middle. Here the CDR3 reads CASSPRGNYGYTF. CDR3 coding DNA: TGTGCCAGCAGTCCCCGGGGTAACTATGGCTACACCTTC.

The V gene is TRBV29-1, the J gene TRBJ2-3, with 8 bases matching TRBD2. V lost 6 bases to trimming and J lost 5 bases; unmatched junction nucleotides: 10. The germline V gene has CDR1 SQVTM and CDR2 ANQGSEA. This CDR3 contains 14 residues. The CDR3 sequence is CSVVAGSWGDTQYF. CDR3 DNA sequence: TGCAGCGTCGTAGCGGGGAGCTGGGGAGATACGCAGTATTTT.

In this sample, this clone turned up once. The rearrangement joins TRBV28 to TRBJ1-5; D perhaps matches TRBD1 (6 bases). Germline loops: CDR1 MDHEN, CDR2 SYDVKM. Trimming stripped 5 bases from V and 0 bases from J, with 8 bases between. The CDR3 runs 14 residues. The CDR3, as DNA: TGTGCCAGCAGTAGGGGGGGTAGCAATCAGCCCCAGCATTTT. This sequence encodes CASSRGGSNQPQHF.

The chain links TRBV2 to TRBJ1-2, with no clear D. In germline, CDR1 is SNHLY, CDR2 FYNNEI. The length of the CDR3 is 11 residues. Trimming removed 4 bases from V and 11 bases from J, with 11 bases in between. DNA for the CDR3: TGTGCCAGCAGTGCAGAGGAGTTGTACACCTTC. The encoded protein is CASSAEELYTF.

V usage is TRBV4-3 and J usage is TRBJ1-2; D unresolved. The germline gives CDR1 LGHNA, CDR2 YSLEER. Trimming took 2 bases from V and 8 from J, leaving 24 bases between them. The CDR3 has 17 amino acids. As DNA, the CDR3 is TGCGCCAGCAGCCAACCCCTCTGGGGAGGTTTAACAGCCGGCTACACCTTC. The encoded protein is CASSQPLWGGLTAGYTF.

The chain carries TRBV7-3 and TRBJ1-2; 10 positions agree with TRBD1. From germline, CDR1 is SGHTA and CDR2 FQGTGA. The CDR3 length is 16 residues. V was clipped by 3 bases and J by 8 bases; unmatched bases: 12. The CDR3 loop is CASSFSGTGAFLGYTF. The CDR3 bases are TGTGCCAGCAGCTTCTCCGGGACAGGGGCCTTCCTGGGCTACACCTTC.

The chain has TRBV10-3 and TRBJ1-2, with TRBD1 identical over 9 bases. V gave up 5 bases and J gave up 6 bases; unmatched junction bases: 13. CDR1 is ENHRY and CDR2 is SYGVKD in the germline V gene. This CDR3 spans 16 amino acids. CDR3 in amino acids: CAISPSGTGIPNGYTF. CDR3 DNA: TGTGCCATCAGTCCTTCCGGGACAGGGATACCTAATGGCTACACCTTC.

The genes are TRBV11-2 and TRBJ1-6; D is perhaps TRBD1 (6 bases). The CDR3 runs 18 residues. Trimming took 5 bases from V and 0 from J, leaving 17 bases between them. Germline CDR1 reads SGHAT; CDR2 reads FQNNGV. As DNA, the CDR3 is TGTGCCAGCAGCCGAGACAGGACAGAGAGCTCCTATAATTCACCCCTCCACTTT. Translating gives CASSRDRTESSYNSPLHF.

The rearrangement joins TRBV4-1 to TRBJ2-3; 8 bases match TRBD2. Trimming cost V 1 base and J 3 bases; bases outside gene matches: 6. This CDR3 is 16 amino acids long. From germline, CDR1 is MGHRA and CDR2 YSYEKL. DNA for the CDR3: TGCGCCAGCAGCCAAGTGAGCGGGGGTTGGACAGATACGCAGTATTTT. It encodes CASSQVSGGWTDTQYF.

This chain connects TRBV5-4 to TRBJ1-3; possible D gene TRBD1, 5 bases. V shed 4 bases and J shed 0 bases, with 11 bases lying between them. This CDR3 spans 15 amino acids. The germline CDR1 and CDR2 sequences are SGHNT and YYREEE (reference sequence). The CDR3 loop is CASSRGLNSGNTIYF. The CDR3 bases are TGTGCCAGCAGCCGGGGACTCAACTCTGGAAACACCATATATTTT.

This sequence joins TRBV14 and TRBJ1-1; D is possibly TRBD1 (5 bases). The CDR3 totals 14 residues. In germline, CDR1 is SGHDN, CDR2 FVKESK. V lost 1 base and J 1 base, leaving 7 bases between the germline ends. The CDR3 nucleotides are TGTGCCAGCAGCCAAGTGGGGGGGAACACTGAAGCTTTCTTT. This translates into CASSQVGGNTEAFF.

The rearrangement uses TRBV9 and TRBJ2-2, with D possibly being TRBD1 (6 bases). The germline V and J ends were trimmed by 0 bases and 1 base, with 10 bases remaining between them. CDR1 and CDR2 (germline): SGDLS, YYNGEE. The CDR3 length is 16 residues. The CDR3, as DNA: TGTGCCAGCAGCGTAGGGCTCAGGGGGAACACCGGGGAGCTGTTTTTT. Residues: CASSVGLRGNTGELFF.

The gene calls are TRBV9 and TRBJ2-5; 10 bases are shared with TRBD2. The CDR3 length is 17 residues. CDR1 SGDLS and CDR2 YYNGEE come from the germline V gene. V was clipped by 4 bases and J by 4 bases; unmatched bases: 13. The CDR3 DNA sequence: TGTGCCAGCAGCCAATCAGTAAGCGGGGGGGCCGGAGAGACCCAGTACTTC. This codes for CASSQSVSGGAGETQYF. The entire variable domain, with the rest obtained from reference TRBV9 and TRBJ2-5, is as follows: DSGVTQTPKHLITATGQRVTLRCSPRSGDLSVYWYQQSLDQGLQFLIQYYNGEERAKGNILERFSAQQFPDLHSELNLSSLELGDSALYFCASSQSVSGGAGETQYFGPGTRLLVL.

The chain combines TRBV6-4 with TRBJ2-1; the D is unclear. Germline V gene sequence: CDR1 MRHNA, CDR2 SNTAGT. Between the trimmed V and J ends, which lost 0 bases and 9 bases, there was a span of 9 bases. This CDR3 spans 13 amino acids. As DNA, the CDR3 is TGTGCCAGCAGTGACTCAGACTTCGGTGAGCAGTTCTTC. It translates to CASSDSDFGEQFF.

CDR3 sequence: CASSHGTSGGETQYF. The CDR3 nucleotides are TGTGCCAGCAGCCACGGGACTAGCGGGGGGGAGACCCAGTACTTC. The V call is TRBV3-1 (or the pseudogene TRBV3-2), the J call TRBJ2-5; the match to TRBD2 covers 15 bases. Germline V gene data show CDR1 as LGHDT and CDR2 as YNNKEL (reference sequence). The length of the CDR3 is 15 residues. The V and J ends lost 3 bases and 5 bases, in that order; junction bases with no gene match: 1.